The 16 T cell receptor beta chains below were found in one sample sequenced in a study of glioma-infiltrating T cells. Using RNA template, CDR3s of TCR alpha and beta were amplified with iRepertoire arm-PCR. TCRdb reprocessed the multiplex PCR reads via MiXCR and lists one record per CDR3 protein. The table shows over 100,000 distinct CDR3 sequences, with 25% to 30% occurring only once. Source material: glioma tissue, nonneoplastic brain tissue, or PBMCs (not recorded which). These receptors were taken from a human donor with low-grade glioma or glioblastoma, undergoing nonglioma brain surgery, or in good health (not recorded which).

There are many counts of this clonotype. This sequence joins TRBV9 and TRBJ1-6, with D hard to call. The CDR3 is 13 residues long. The V end lost 3 bases, the J end lost 10 bases, and 11 bases lay between the germline ends. Germline V lookup: CDR1 SGDLS, CDR2 YYNGEE. CDR3 amino acids: CASSEDRSSPLHF. The DNA of the CDR3 is TGTGCCAGCAGCGAGGACCGTTCATCACCCCTCCACTTT.

In this sample, this clonotype turned up many times. This chain connects TRBV4-3 to TRBJ1-5, with D possibly TRBD1 on 5 matching bases. The CDR3 is 15 residues long. Germline CDR1 and CDR2: LGHNA and YSLEER. Trimming took 0 bases from V and 1 from J, leaving 7 bases between them. CDR3 sequence: CASSQEGPSNQPQHF. The CDR3 DNA follows: TGCGCCAGCAGCCAAGAGGGACCGAGCAATCAGCCCCAGCATTTT.

This clonotype was seen ten or more times. The chain has TRBV12-3 or TRBV12-4 and TRBJ1-5, with D uncertain. The CDR3 has 14 amino acids. Trimming removed 5 bases from V and 3 bases from J, with 11 bases in between. CDR3 DNA sequence: TGTGCCAGCAGTAGGACCCTTATCAATCAGCCCCAGCATTTT. Its translation: CASSRTLINQPQHF.

This clonotype came up many times. The chain has TRBV20-1 and TRBJ1-1; the D gene is possibly TRBD1 (6 bases). Germline V lookup: CDR1 DFQATT, CDR2 SNEGSKA (reference sequence). The V end was cut by 1 base, the J end by 3 bases, with 9 bases between. The CDR3 is 13 amino acids. CDR3 nucleotide sequence: TGCAGTGCTAGAGGAGACAGGTACACTGAAGCTTTCTTT. It encodes CSARGDRYTEAFF.

This clonotype was recorded at least ten times. The chain joins TRBV5-1 to TRBJ1-5; D unresolved. Germline CDR1 is SGHRS and CDR2 is YFSETQ. This CDR3 is built from 15 residues. Between the trimmed V and J ends, which lost 0 bases and 0 bases, there was a span of 7 bases. CDR3 amino acids: CASSLGVVSNQPQHF. Here the CDR3 DNA reads TGCGCCAGCAGCTTGGGTGTGGTTAGCAATCAGCCCCAGCATTTT. Full variable domain (outside the CDR3, taken from reference TRBV5-1 and TRBJ1-5): KAGVTQTPRYLIKTRGQQVTLSCSPISGHRSVSWYQQTPGQGLQFLFEYFSETQRNKGNFPGRFSGRQFSNSRSEMNVSTLELGDSALYLCASSLGVVSNQPQHFGDGTRLSIL.

The CDR3 DNA follows: TGCAGCGTCTCGGACTCTAGAGGCAATCAGCCCCAGCATTTT. Protein product: CSVSDSRGNQPQHF. The chain employs TRBV29-1 and TRBJ1-5; D ambiguous. This CDR3 has 14 amino acids. Trimming pared 6 bases from V and 2 bases from J, leaving 14 bases between. Germline CDR1 is SQVTM and CDR2 is ANQGSEA.

The gene calls are TRBV20-1 and TRBJ2-5; TRBD2 aligns across 8 bases. V shed 6 bases and J 9 bases; nucleotides not matched to a gene: 18. This CDR3 contains 15 residues. Looked up from germline, CDR1 is DFQATT and CDR2 is SNEGSKA (reference sequence). CDR3 DNA sequence: TGCAGTGCGGGGGGGGGCGGGGGGCGCCAGGAGGCCCAGTACTTC. The encoded protein is CSAGGGGGRQEAQYF.

This clonotype was recorded at least ten times. The chain recombines TRBV29-1 with TRBJ2-1, with 8 bases fitting TRBD2. Germline lookup yields CDR1 SQVTM and CDR2 ANQGSEA. The CDR3 sequence is 11 residues long. The ends lost 5 bases at V and 7 bases at J; junction bases unmatched: 1. Here the CDR3 reads CSVPGGNEQFF. The CDR3 region has the DNA TGCAGCGTTCCGGGAGGGAATGAGCAGTTCTTC.

There are a few counts of this clonotype. This rearrangement joins TRBV19 to TRBJ2-5; TRBD2 might be the D (6 bases). V lost 5 bases to trimming and J lost 2 bases, with 18 bases between them. The CDR3 has 16 residues. Looked up from germline, CDR1 is LNHDA and CDR2 is SQIVND (reference sequence). The CDR3 sequence is CASSSGRGTLQETQYF. CDR3 sequence (DNA): TGTGCCAGTAGTTCAGGACGGGGGACTTTACAAGAGACCCAGTACTTC.

V and J are TRBV3-1 and TRBJ2-1, with unresolved D. The CDR3 totals 15 residues. CDR1 LGHDT and CDR2 YNNKEL come from the germline V gene (reference sequence). The germline V and J ends were trimmed by 2 bases and 0 bases, with 8 bases remaining between them. CDR3 sequence reads: CASSQLILSYNEQFF. CDR3 nucleotide sequence: TGTGCCAGCAGCCAATTAATCCTCTCCTACAATGAGCAGTTCTTC.

This clonotype came up many times. This sequence joins TRBV4-2 and TRBJ2-1, with 7 bases that match TRBD2. Germline CDR1 and CDR2: LGHNA and YNFKEQ. CDR3 size: 16 residues. Trimming cost V 2 bases and J 4 bases; bases outside gene matches: 8. CDR3: CASSQYHLAEYNEQFF. DNA for the CDR3: TGTGCCAGCAGCCAATATCACCTAGCGGAATACAATGAGCAGTTCTTC.

A few counts support this clonotype. The V gene is TRBV4-2, the J gene TRBJ2-5; D not resolved. This CDR3 contains 13 residues. Germline V lookup: CDR1 LGHNA, CDR2 YNFKEQ. The germline V and J ends were trimmed by 1 base and 4 bases, with 7 bases remaining between them. The CDR3 region has the DNA TGTGCCAGCAGCCAAGGTGAAGGAGAGACCCAGTACTTC. As protein: CASSQGEGETQYF.

The table lists this clonotype with a few counts. The chain links TRBV4-1 to TRBJ2-6; tentative D call: TRBD1 (6 bases). The V end lost 2 bases, the J end lost 0 bases, and 17 bases lay between the germline ends. In germline, CDR1 is MGHRA, CDR2 YSYEKL. CDR3 length: 19 residues. The CDR3 here is CASSQRSGAADSGANVLTF. DNA for the CDR3: TGCGCCAGCAGCCAACGTTCAGGGGCCGCTGACTCTGGGGCCAACGTCCTGACTTTC.

This clonotype was picked up many times. The rearrangement links TRBV2 to TRBJ2-7, with D hard to call. V shed 4 bases and J shed 6 bases, with 10 bases lying between them. This CDR3 region has 12 residues. Germline loops: CDR1 SNHLY, CDR2 FYNNEI. CDR3 nucleotides: TGTGCCAGCAGTGGGGCAGGAGCCGAGCAGTACTTC. Encoded protein: CASSGAGAEQYF.

V gene TRBV11-2 combines with J gene TRBJ1-5; D not resolved. Between the trimmed V and J ends, which lost 5 bases and 2 bases, there was a span of 13 bases. Germline V gene sequence: CDR1 SGHAT, CDR2 FQNNGV. CDR3 length equals 15 residues. The CDR3 bases are TGTGCCAGCAGCCACACGGGCCAGGGCAATCAGCCCCAGCATTTT. It specifies CASSHTGQGNQPQHF. The full variable domain, in which reference TRBV11-2 and TRBJ1-5 provide the parts outside the CDR3, is EAGVAQSPRYKIIEKRQSVAFWCNPISGHATLYWYQQILGQGPKLLIQFQNNGVVDDSQLPKDRFSAERLKGVDSTLKIQPAKLEDSAVYLCASSHTGQGNQPQHFGDGTRLSIL.

This clonotype was recorded a few times. The chain combines TRBV4-1 with TRBJ1-6; D call uncertain. Trimming left V 4 bases short and J 9 bases short, with 16 bases between. This CDR3 spans 15 amino acids. Looked up from germline, CDR1 is MGHRA and CDR2 is YSYEKL. The CDR3 region is CASSLGRFSGSPLHF. In DNA form, the CDR3 reads TGCGCCAGCAGCCTTGGTAGGTTCTCAGGTTCACCCCTCCACTTT.